The entry that follows covers one T cell receptor beta chain sequence. Its antigen is still unknown. It has no much larger one-base neighbor in the sample; base qualities were not kept. Libraries were built with the immunoSEQ multiplex PCR assay. A mixture of 60 forward primers for TCR Vbeta segments and 13 reverse primers for TCR Jbeta segments was used in the multiplex PCR. A multiplex PCR assay on genomic DNA amplified the CDR3 region of rearranged TCR beta genes. On the Illumina HiSeq System, the amplified TCR beta libraries were sequenced as 87-base-pair reads. Turning to the authors' computational methods: A later analysis tallied 70 million to 100 million unique TCR beta chains across the approximately 670 repertoires, and some 10 million of those chains were shared by two or more donors. A nearest-neighbor algorithm error-corrected the raw reads and collapsed the reads into unique sequences, merging closely related sequences to remove PCR and sequencing errors. To assign V, D and J gene segments, CDR3 sequences were aligned to IMGT reference sequences. For a sequence to be retained, a match of at least six nucleotides was required to both a V gene segment and a J gene segment. A rearrangement counted as productive if the CDR3 had no stop codons and remained in frame with V and J, and every other rearrangement counted as non-productive. CDR3 was defined according to IMGT convention as the region running from the second conserved V-encoded cysteine to the conserved J-encoded phenylalanine. The earlier analysis of roughly 590 of the donors excluded any sequence lacking an unambiguous match to a single V gene segment. An earlier analysis of almost 600 of the donors classified V segments as functional when productive rearrangements were above 56.7% and as segregating when the standard deviation between donors was above 5%. A statistical classification framework was built for diagnosing cytomegalovirus status from the catalog of TCR beta chain sequences. A later analysis assigned V and J genes by comparing TCR nucleotide sequences with IMGT/GENE-DB human TR gene sequences. A later analysis assigned CDR3 sequences and most-parsimonious VDJ recombination scenarios with the TCRdist pipeline. In a later analysis, every TCR beta chain was defined by the combination of its CDR3 amino acid sequence and its V-gene family, and reads without a unique V-gene family were dropped. As a way to deal with suspected cross-contamination and a sequencing artifact, a later analysis dropped 450 to 600 nucleotide sequences that were highly shared and had low generation probability. A later analysis calculated a clonal expansion index for each public chain from normalized within-repertoire ranks of inferred template counts. In a later analysis, generation probabilities were computed with a VDJ recombination model fitted to out-of-frame rearrangements, and the resulting probabilities were checked against IGoR. In a later analysis, hypergeometric tests were used to score TCR-TCR, TCR-HLA and TCR-CMV co-occurrence, with a repertoire-size bias correction applied to TCR pairs. A later analysis estimated false discovery rates by permuting HLA or CMV assignments 20 times. In a later analysis, co-occurring TCRs were grouped with DBSCAN, and TCRdist sequence similarity was added when clustering was performed within HLA-allele-positive subsets. Co-occurrence clustering excluded repertoires with fewer than 30,000 or more than 120,000 public chains, plus five with anomalous nucleotide sharing. What TCRdb holds here is the immuneACCESS table cut down to in-frame rearrangements. Part of the clones is not present; checked against another copy, under half of the missing clones reflect an unresolved V gene, and the others are unexplained. For V, J and clone size, that table is used; D and trimming come from the DNA. The sample table records more than 150,000 clones; 65% to 85% of these occur just once. The ten largest clonotypes hold roughly 1.4% of the sample.

The data originate from a study of cytomegalovirus exposure and HLA in healthy donors (dated by TCRdb to about 2017). With respect to the entire study: An earlier analysis of about 560 of the donors reported 276 Gb of sequence data and 100 million to 120 million unique TCR beta sequences obtained from approximately 180 million T cells. Roughly 290 gigabases of sequencing data and tens of millions of unique TCR sequences made up an early release that covered nearly 650 HLA-typed donors. Of the roughly 400 genotyped donors, 65% to 90% fell in the genetic ancestry cluster associated with self-reported Caucasian donors. The study aimed to test whether signatures of past pathogen exposure could be identified by cataloging public T cell receptors. The study used immunosequencing to profile the T cell repertoires of more than 650 subjects and linked those repertoires to cytomegalovirus serostatus. Along with the approximately 670-subject first cohort, a separate validation cohort of over 90 different subjects was used. The study combined high-throughput TCR immunosequencing, statistical association of individual TCRs with disease status, and machine learning to predict cytomegalovirus infection status. A later analysis re-analyzed previously published TCR beta repertoires from roughly 600 donors and added high-resolution HLA genotyping to study TCR occurrence patterns. Rather than drawing on any new phenotypic data, the later analysis identified candidate immune exposures from TCR beta sequences and the way those sequences occurred across donors. To decide whether each TCR beta V gene segment behaved as functional or pseudogenic, an earlier analysis of some 540 of the donors relied on high-throughput TCR beta sequencing. Donor age, sex, ethnicity and CMV serostatus were compiled alongside the repertoire data. Genome-wide SNP genotypes for about 65% of the 666 donors were used in a later genetic analysis, which treated that subset as a discovery cohort. All discovery cohort repertoires had been generated on a single sequencing platform. Class I and class II HLA loci were covered by the typing at four-digit resolution. The number of donors typed differed by locus, with about 629-630 for A, B, C, DRB1 and DQB1, approximately 500 for DQA1, about 610 for DPA1, and some 440 for DPB1. Roughly 5 DR-DQ haplotypes were handled as single units for association and clustering, since linkage in the cohort was strong. On average, approximately 250,000 unique TCR beta nucleotide sequences were sequenced per donor among 398 genotyped donors of the cohort, with 15% to 20% of those sequences being non-productive.

Study-wide findings and limitations: When HLA alleles, especially DR and DQ, strongly co-occurred, TCR associations were difficult to assign to individual alleles. A further reported finding was that TCR beta sequences accurately predicted the HLA-A and HLA-B alleles for most subjects in the first cohort. Cytomegalovirus status was reported to be diagnosed by the classifier with high specificity and sensitivity in both the original and validation cohorts. In vitro tests confirmed that three of the cytomegalovirus-associated TCR beta chains recognize cytomegalovirus antigens. Because some donors lacked HLA typing at each locus, the association tests relied only on the typed subset. In a later analysis, most CMV-associated TCR beta chains were found to appear HLA-restricted, with HLA associations seemingly driven largely by CMV exposure. Most TCR sequences were seen in very few donors, while some public TCRs were found in many individuals. In a later genetic analysis, fewer N-insertions in productive TCRs were reported among donors in an Asian-associated ancestry cluster than the roughly 700-donor mean. Broadly in line with IMGT annotations, most TCR beta V segments showed up in productive rearrangements about 87% or about 30% of the time in an earlier analysis of 587 of the donors. In the study, some 160 TCR beta chains were listed as associated with cytomegalovirus. The sequencing pipeline was judged likely to have produced a cluster of highly shared sequence variants as a technical artifact. At a false discovery rate of 0.05, a later analysis linked under 20,000 TCR beta sequences to specific HLA alleles. Because the 87-base-pair reads could not distinguish some IMGT-functional V segments, including TRBV6-2 and TRBV6-3, those segments were excluded. The presence/absence analyses assumed that sequencing depth was roughly uniform across donors, and that assumption may not be true. For the cohort, immune exposure information was limited to CMV serostatus. A later analysis found that HLA-associated TCR beta chains were more clonally expanded and had lower generation probabilities than equally common non-associated chains. The earlier analysis of 587 of the donors excluded roughly 17 rarely observed V segments, including chromosome 9 orphons, because counts were too low. Correlated functional status among segregating V segments might reflect linkage disequilibrium, but an unknown experimental factor could not be ruled out. V-gene and J-gene trimming of TCR beta chains was associated with a missense DCLRE1C variant in a later genetic analysis, and the association was replicated in an independent cohort. Only TCR beta chains were sequenced in this cohort, and the absence of alpha or paired-chain data limited detectable features. The authors suggested that the approach could potentially be generalized to other disease states and immunological phenotypes. In a later analysis, several top co-occurrence clusters were reported to appear linked to parvovirus B19, influenza, CMV and Epstein-Barr virus. A later analysis found that TCR association rates varied across HLA loci, with DRB1 alleles showing the most associated TCRs and HLA-C alleles the fewest.

The cohort consisted of approximately 670 healthy bone marrow donors. Cohort members were all nominally healthy when sampled, although unrecorded immune exposures were likely present. The donor tested CMV seropositive and was one of the 289 seropositive cohort members. Every donor gave a peripheral blood sample, and the peripheral blood mononuclear cells from that sample were used for TCR beta sequencing. The Qiagen DNeasy Blood Extraction Kit was used to extract genomic DNA from the blood cell samples. V loses 5 bases at its end and J loses 3 bases; junction bases beyond the gene matches: 14. Measured from the cysteine to the phenylalanine, the CDR3 is 18 residues long. The only DNA kept is the CDR3, 54 bases in frame from the first base. Per the germline V gene (reference sequence), MNHEY is the CDR1 and SMNVEV is the CDR2.

Material for sequencing was PBMCs. This sequence uses TRBV27 and TRBJ1-5, with 9 bases in between that match TRBD1. The clonotype originates from a girl between 10 and 17 years old in good health and CMV-seropositive. The nucleotide sequence is TGTGCCAGCAGTGCAACGAGGACAGGGGCCCAAAACAATCAGCCCCAGCATTTT. Translation gives CASSATRTGAQNNQPQHF.